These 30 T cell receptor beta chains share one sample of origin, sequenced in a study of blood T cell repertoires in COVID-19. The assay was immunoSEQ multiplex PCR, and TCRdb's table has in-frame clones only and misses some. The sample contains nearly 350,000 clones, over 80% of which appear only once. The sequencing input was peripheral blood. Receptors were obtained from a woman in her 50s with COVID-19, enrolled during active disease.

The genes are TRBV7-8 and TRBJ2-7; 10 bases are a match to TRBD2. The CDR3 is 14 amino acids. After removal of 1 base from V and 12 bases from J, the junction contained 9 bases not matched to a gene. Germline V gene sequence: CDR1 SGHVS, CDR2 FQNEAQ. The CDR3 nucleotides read TGTGCCAGCAGCTTAGGGACTAGCGGAGACAATCGGTACTTC. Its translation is CASSLGTSGDNRYF.

Written as DNA, the CDR3 is TGTGCCTGGAGTATATGGACGGGAATGAACACTGAAGCTTTCTTT. Its translation: CAWSIWTGMNTEAFF. This sequence joins TRBV30 and TRBJ1-1; D gene unclear. CDR1 GTSNPN and CDR2 SVGIG come from the germline V gene (reference sequence). CDR3 length equals 15 residues. V was trimmed by 2 bases and J by 0 bases, leaving 13 bases between them.

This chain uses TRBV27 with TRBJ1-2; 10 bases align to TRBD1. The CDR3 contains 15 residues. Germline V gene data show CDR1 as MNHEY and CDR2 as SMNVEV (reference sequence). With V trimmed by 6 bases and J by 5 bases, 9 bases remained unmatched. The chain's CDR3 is CASRATGGAGYGYTF. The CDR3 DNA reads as TGTGCCAGCAGGGCGACAGGGGGCGCTGGGTATGGCTACACCTTC.

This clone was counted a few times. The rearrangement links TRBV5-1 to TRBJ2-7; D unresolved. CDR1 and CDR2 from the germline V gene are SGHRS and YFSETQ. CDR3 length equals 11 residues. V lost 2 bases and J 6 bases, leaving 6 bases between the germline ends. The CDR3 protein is CASSFRSEQYF. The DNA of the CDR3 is TGCGCCAGCAGCTTTAGATCCGAGCAGTACTTC.

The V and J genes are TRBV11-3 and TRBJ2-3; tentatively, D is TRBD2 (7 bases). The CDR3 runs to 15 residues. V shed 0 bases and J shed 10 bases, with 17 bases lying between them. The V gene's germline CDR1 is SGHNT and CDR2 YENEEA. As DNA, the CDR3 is TGTGCCAGCAGCTTAGATGGACAGCCGGGGAGGGCGCAGTATTTT. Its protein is CASSLDGQPGRAQYF.

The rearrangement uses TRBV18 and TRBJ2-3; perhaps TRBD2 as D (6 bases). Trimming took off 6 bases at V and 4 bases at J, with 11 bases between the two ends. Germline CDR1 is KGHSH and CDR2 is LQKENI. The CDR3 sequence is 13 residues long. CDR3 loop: CASSLTSSDTQYF. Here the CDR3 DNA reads TGTGCCAGCTCCCTGACTAGTTCAGATACGCAGTATTTT.

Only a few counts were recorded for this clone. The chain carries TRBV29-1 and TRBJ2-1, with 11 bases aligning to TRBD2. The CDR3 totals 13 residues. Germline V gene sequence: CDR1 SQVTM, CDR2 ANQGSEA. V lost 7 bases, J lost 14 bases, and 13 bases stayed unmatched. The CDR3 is CSAVGNSGGVEFF. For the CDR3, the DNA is TGCAGCGCCGTAGGGAATAGCGGGGGGGTGGAGTTCTTC.

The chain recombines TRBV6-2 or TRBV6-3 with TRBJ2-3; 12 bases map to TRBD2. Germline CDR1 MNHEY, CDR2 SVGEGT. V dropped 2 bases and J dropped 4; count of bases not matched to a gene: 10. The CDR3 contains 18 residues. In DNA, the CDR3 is TGTGCCAGCAGTTACCCCCCCCTAGCGGGAGGGCCGCCAGATACGCAGTATTTT. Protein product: CASSYPPLAGGPPDTQYF.

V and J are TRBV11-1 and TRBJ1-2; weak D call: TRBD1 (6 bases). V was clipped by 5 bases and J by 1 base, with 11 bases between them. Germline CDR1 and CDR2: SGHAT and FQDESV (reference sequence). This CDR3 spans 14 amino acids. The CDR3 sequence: CASSLRQDNYGYTF. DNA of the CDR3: TGTGCCAGCAGCCTCAGACAGGATAACTATGGCTACACCTTC.

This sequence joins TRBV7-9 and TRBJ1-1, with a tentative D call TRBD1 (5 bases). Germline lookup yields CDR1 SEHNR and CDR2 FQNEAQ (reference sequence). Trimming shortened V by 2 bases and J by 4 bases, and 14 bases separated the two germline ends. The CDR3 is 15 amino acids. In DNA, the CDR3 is TGTGCCAGCAGCTTACCAGGGTTACCGTTCACTGAAGCTTTCTTT. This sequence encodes CASSLPGLPFTEAFF.

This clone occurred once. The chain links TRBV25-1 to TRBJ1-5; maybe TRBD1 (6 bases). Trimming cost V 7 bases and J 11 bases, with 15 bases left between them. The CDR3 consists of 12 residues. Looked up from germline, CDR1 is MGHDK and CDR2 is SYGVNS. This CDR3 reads CASTPGDKAQHF. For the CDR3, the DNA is TGTGCCAGCACCCCAGGGGACAAGGCCCAGCATTTT.

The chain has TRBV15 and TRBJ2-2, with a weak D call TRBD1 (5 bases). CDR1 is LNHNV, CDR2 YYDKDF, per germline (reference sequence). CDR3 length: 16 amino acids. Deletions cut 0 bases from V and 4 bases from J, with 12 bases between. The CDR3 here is CATSRERGRGTGELFF. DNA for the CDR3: TGTGCCACCAGCAGAGAGAGAGGAAGGGGCACCGGGGAGCTGTTTTTT.

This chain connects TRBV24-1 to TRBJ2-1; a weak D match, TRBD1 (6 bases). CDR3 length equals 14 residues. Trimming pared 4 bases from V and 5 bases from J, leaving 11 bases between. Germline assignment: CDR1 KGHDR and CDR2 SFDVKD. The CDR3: CATSDPGQHNEQFF. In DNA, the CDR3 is TGTGCCACCAGTGACCCCGGACAGCACAATGAGCAGTTCTTC.

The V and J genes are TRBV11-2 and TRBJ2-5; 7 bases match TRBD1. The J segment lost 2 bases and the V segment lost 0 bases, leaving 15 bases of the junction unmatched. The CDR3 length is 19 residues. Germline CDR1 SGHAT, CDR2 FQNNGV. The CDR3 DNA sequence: TGTGCCAGCAGCTTAGATTCCCCTGCTCCGGGACAGCCTCAAGAGACCCAGTACTTC. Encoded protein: CASSLDSPAPGQPQETQYF.

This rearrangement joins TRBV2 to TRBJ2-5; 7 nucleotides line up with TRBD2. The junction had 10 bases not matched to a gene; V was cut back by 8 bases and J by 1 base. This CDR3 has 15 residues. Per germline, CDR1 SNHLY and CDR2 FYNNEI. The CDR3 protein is CASRKAPSGQETQYF. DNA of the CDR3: TGTGCCAGCCGAAAGGCCCCTAGCGGCCAAGAGACCCAGTACTTC.

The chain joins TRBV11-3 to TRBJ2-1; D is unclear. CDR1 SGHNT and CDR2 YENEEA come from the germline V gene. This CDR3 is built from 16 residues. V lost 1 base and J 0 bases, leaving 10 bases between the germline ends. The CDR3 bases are TGTGCCAGCAGCTTAGGCGGTATTAGCTCCTACAATGAGCAGTTCTTC. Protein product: CASSLGGISSYNEQFF.

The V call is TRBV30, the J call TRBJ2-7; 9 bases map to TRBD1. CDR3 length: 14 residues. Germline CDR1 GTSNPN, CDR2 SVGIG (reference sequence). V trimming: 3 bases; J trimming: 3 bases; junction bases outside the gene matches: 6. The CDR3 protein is CAWRGTGSYYEQYF. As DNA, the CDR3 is TGTGCCTGGAGAGGGACAGGGTCTTACTACGAGCAGTACTTC.

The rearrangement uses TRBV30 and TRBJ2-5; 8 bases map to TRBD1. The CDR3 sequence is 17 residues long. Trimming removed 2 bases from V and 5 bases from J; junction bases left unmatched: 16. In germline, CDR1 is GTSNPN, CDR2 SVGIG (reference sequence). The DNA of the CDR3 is TGTGCCTGGAGTCTATCGAGACAGGGGCCGAGGGGGGAGACCCAGTACTTC. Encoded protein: CAWSLSRQGPRGETQYF. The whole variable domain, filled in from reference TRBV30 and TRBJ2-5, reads SQTIHQWPATLVQPVGSPLSLECTVEGTSNPNLYWYRQAAGRGLQLLFYSVGIGQISSEVPQNLSASRPQDRQFILSSKKLLLSDSGFYLCAWSLSRQGPRGETQYFGPGTRLLVL.

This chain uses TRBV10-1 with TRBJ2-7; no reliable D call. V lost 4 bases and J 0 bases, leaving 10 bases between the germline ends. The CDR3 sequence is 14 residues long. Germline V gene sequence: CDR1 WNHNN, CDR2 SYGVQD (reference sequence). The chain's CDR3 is CASSARVSSYEQYF. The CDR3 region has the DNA TGCGCCAGCAGTGCCCGGGTGTCCTCCTACGAGCAGTACTTC.

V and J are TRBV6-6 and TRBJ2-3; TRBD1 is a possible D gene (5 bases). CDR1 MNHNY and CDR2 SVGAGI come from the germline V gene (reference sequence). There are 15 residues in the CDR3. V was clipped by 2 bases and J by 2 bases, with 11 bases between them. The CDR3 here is CASSYGAGFTDTQYF. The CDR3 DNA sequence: TGTGCCAGCAGTTACGGGGCAGGATTCACAGATACGCAGTATTTT.

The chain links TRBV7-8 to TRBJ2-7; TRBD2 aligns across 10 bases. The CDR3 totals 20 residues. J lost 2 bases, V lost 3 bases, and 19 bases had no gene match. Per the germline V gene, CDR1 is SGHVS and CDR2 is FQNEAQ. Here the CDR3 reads CASSFDPPSGGLPGTYEQYF. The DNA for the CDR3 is TGTGCCAGCAGCTTCGATCCGCCTAGCGGGGGTCTACCGGGGACCTACGAGCAGTACTTC.

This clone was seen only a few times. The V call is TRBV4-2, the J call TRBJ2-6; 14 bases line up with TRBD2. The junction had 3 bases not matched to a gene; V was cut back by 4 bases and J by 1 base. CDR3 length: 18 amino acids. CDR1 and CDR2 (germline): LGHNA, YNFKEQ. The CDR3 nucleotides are TGTGCCAGCAGCCCCAGGACTAGCGGGAGGTCTGGGGCCAACGTCCTGACTTTC. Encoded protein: CASSPRTSGRSGANVLTF.

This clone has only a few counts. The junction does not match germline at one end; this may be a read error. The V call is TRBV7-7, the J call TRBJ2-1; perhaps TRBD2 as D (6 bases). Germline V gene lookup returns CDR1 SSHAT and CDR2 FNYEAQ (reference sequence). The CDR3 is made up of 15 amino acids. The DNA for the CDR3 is TGTGCTAGCAGCCAGGGAGGCAGCTCCTACAATGAGCAGTTCTTC. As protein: CASSQGGSSYNEQFF.

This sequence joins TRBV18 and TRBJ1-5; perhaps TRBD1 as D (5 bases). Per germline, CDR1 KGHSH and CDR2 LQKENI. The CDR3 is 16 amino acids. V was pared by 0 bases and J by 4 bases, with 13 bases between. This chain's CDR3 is CASSPPMARGNQPQHF. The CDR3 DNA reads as TGTGCCAGCTCACCACCGATGGCCCGGGGGAATCAGCCCCAGCATTTT. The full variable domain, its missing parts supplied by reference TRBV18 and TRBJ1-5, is NAGVMQNPRHLVRRRGQEARLRCSPMKGHSHVYWYRQLPEEGLKFMVYLQKENIIDESGMPKERFSAEFPKEGPSILRIQQVVRGDSAAYFCASSPPMARGNQPQHFGDGTRLSIL.

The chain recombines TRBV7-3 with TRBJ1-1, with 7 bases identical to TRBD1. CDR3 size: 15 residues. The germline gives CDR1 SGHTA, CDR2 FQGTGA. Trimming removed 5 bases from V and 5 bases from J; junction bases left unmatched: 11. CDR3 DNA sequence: TGTGCCAGCAGCGCCCGACAGGGAGGTAATACTGAAGCTTTCTTT. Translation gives CASSARQGGNTEAFF.

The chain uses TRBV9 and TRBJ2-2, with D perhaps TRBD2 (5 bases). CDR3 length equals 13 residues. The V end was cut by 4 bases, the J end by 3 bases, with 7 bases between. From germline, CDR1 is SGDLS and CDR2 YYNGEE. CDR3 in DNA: TGTGCCAGCAGCCCTAGCCACACCGGGGAGCTGTTTTTT. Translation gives CASSPSHTGELFF.

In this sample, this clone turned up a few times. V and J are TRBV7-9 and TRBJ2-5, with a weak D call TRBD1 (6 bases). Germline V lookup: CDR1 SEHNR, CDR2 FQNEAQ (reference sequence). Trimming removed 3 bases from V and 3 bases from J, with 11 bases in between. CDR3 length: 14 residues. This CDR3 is CASSFLQGKETQYF. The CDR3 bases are TGTGCCAGCAGCTTCCTACAGGGAAAAGAGACCCAGTACTTC. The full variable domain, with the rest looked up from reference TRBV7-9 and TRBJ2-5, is DTGVSQNPRHKITKRGQNVTFRCDPISEHNRLYWYRQTLGQGPEFLTYFQNEAQLEKSRLLSDRFSAERPKGSFSTLEIQRTEQGDSAMYLCASSFLQGKETQYFGPGTRLLVL.

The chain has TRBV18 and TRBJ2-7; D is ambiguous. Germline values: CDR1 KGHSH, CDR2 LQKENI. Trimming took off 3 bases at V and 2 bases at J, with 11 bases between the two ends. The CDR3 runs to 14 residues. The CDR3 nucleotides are TGTGCCAGCTCACCCGTTACAACCCCCTACGAGCAGTACTTC. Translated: CASSPVTTPYEQYF.

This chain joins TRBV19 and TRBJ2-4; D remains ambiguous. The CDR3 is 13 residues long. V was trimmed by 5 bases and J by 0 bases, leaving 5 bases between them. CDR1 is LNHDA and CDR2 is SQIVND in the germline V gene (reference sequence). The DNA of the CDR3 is TGTGCCAGTAGTGCGGCAGCCAAAAACATTCAGTACTTC. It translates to CASSAAAKNIQYF.

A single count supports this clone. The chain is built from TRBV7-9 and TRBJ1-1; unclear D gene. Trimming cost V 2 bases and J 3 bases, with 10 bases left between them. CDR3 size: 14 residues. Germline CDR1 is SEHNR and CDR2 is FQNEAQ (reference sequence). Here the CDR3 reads CASSLRDIYTEAFF. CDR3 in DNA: TGTGCCAGCAGCTTACGAGACATTTACACTGAAGCTTTCTTT. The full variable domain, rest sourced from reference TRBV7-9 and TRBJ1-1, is DTGVSQNPRHKITKRGQNVTFRCDPISEHNRLYWYRQTLGQGPEFLTYFQNEAQLEKSRLLSDRFSAERPKGSFSTLEIQRTEQGDSAMYLCASSLRDIYTEAFFGQGTRLTVV.